What follows are 30 T cell receptor beta chains derived from one specimen sequenced in a study of blood T cell repertoires in COVID-19. TCRdb's copy holds only in-frame clones and misses some; the assay was immunoSEQ multiplex PCR. Among about 210,000 clones listed, 83% were seen once. The specimen was peripheral blood. The receptors were gathered from a woman between 50 and 59 years old with acute or convalescent COVID-19.

The rearrangement joins TRBV5-6 to TRBJ2-7; possible D gene TRBD1, 6 bases. This CDR3 has 13 amino acids. CDR1 and CDR2 from the germline V gene are SGHDT and YYEEEE. V shed 0 bases and J shed 4 bases, with 8 bases lying between them. CDR3 sequence: CASSLGTVYEQYF. CDR3 DNA sequence: TGTGCCAGCAGCTTGGGGACAGTGTACGAGCAGTACTTC.

This chain uses TRBV2 with TRBJ2-7, with 9 bases identical to TRBD1. Trimming cost V 6 bases and J 6 bases; bases outside gene matches: 12. The germline V gene encodes CDR1 SNHLY and CDR2 FYNNEI. CDR3 length: 15 amino acids. The CDR3 protein is CASSGTGGASLEQYF. CDR3 nucleotides: TGTGCCAGCAGCGGAACAGGGGGCGCTTCCCTCGAGCAGTACTTC. Complete variable domain (other parts from reference TRBV2 and TRBJ2-7): EPEVTQTPSHQVTQMGQEVILRCVPISNHLYFYWYRQILGQKVEFLVSFYNNEISEKSEIFDDQFSVERPDGSNFTLKIRSTKLEDSAMYFCASSGTGGASLEQYFGPGTRLTVT.

This chain uses TRBV27 with TRBJ2-1; tentatively, D is TRBD2 (6 bases). The CDR3 extends over 13 amino acids. Per the germline V gene, CDR1 is MNHEY and CDR2 is SMNVEV (reference sequence). V lost 3 bases to trimming and J lost 9 bases, with 12 bases between them. The CDR3 nucleotides read TGTGCCAGCAGTTTCGGGGGAGCGGCTGAGCAGTTCTTC. Protein sequence: CASSFGGAAEQFF.

This chain joins TRBV20-1 and TRBJ2-1; 7 nucleotides align to TRBD2. Trimming cost V 3 bases and J 1 base; bases outside gene matches: 12. There are 17 residues in the CDR3. In germline, CDR1 is DFQATT, CDR2 SNEGSKA (reference sequence). DNA of the CDR3: TGCAGTGCTAGTCGTATGGGGGGGGTACTATCCTACAATGAGCAGTTCTTC. This encodes CSASRMGGVLSYNEQFF.

The rearrangement uses TRBV7-2 and TRBJ2-5; tentative D call: TRBD2 (5 bases). The length of the CDR3 is 14 residues. V lost 2 bases to trimming and J lost 2 bases, with 9 bases between them. Germline V gene data show CDR1 as SGHTA and CDR2 as FQGNSA. The CDR3 region has the DNA TGTGCCAGCAGCTTAAGTATAGCGCAAGAGACCCAGTACTTC. This translates into CASSLSIAQETQYF.

This clone was seen a single time. The chain has TRBV6-5 and TRBJ2-3, with TRBD2 matching over 7 bases. Losses at the gene ends were 2 bases for V and 6 bases for J; bases not matched to a gene: 11. The CDR3 is 16 amino acids. Looked up from germline, CDR1 is MNHEY and CDR2 is SVGAGI. The CDR3, as DNA: TGTGCCAGCAGTTACGATACCGGGACTATGATGGATACGCAGTATTTT. It yields the protein CASSYDTGTMMDTQYF.

This chain connects TRBV6-7 to TRBJ2-5; perhaps TRBD1 as D (6 bases). TRBV6-7 is noted as an ORF with a role that remains uncertain. This CDR3 comprises 15 residues. The germline V and J ends were trimmed by 2 bases and 4 bases, with 14 bases remaining between them. CDR3 bases: TGTGCCAGCAGTTACAGGGGCAGGGGTAGAGAGACCCAGTACTTC. This codes for CASSYRGRGRETQYF.

The rearrangement links TRBV24-1 to TRBJ2-7, with no clear D. V lost 7 bases and J 6 bases, leaving 9 bases between the germline ends. CDR3 length: 11 residues. Germline CDR1 reads KGHDR; CDR2 reads SFDVKD. The CDR3 region is CATSHRSEQYF. For the CDR3, the DNA is TGTGCCACCAGCCATCGGAGCGAGCAGTACTTC.

This chain links TRBV6-6 with TRBJ1-5; 11 bases fit TRBD1. The CDR3 sequence is 16 residues long. The trim removed 5 bases at V and 5 bases at J, leaving 8 bases unmatched. The germline V gene has CDR1 MNHNY and CDR2 SVGAGI (reference sequence). The CDR3 bases are TGTGCCAGCAGTGGGAGGGACAGGGGGATGGATCAGCCCCAGCATTTT. Translated: CASSGRDRGMDQPQHF.

In DNA, the CDR3 is TGTGCCAGCAGCTTAGGGGGACAGGGCCACCCCGAGGGCTATGGCTACACCTTC. Encoded protein: CASSLGGQGHPEGYGYTF. This chain uses TRBV7-2 with TRBJ1-2, with 9 bases that match TRBD1. The CDR3 covers 18 residues. With 1 base clipped from V and 4 bases from J, the junction kept 13 bases outside the gene matches. Germline CDR1 reads SGHTA; CDR2 reads FQGNSA. The full variable domain, in which reference TRBV7-2 and TRBJ1-2 provide the parts outside the CDR3, is GAGVSQSPSNKVTEKGKDVELRCDPISGHTALYWYRQSLGQGLEFLIYFQGNSAPDKSGLPSDRFSAERTGGSVSTLTIQRTQQEDSAVYLCASSLGGQGHPEGYGYTFGSGTRLTVV.

In this sample, this clone turned up once. This sequence joins TRBV18 and TRBJ2-7; 7 bases match TRBD2. V shed 0 bases and J 2 bases; nucleotides not matched to a gene: 7. Per germline, CDR1 KGHSH and CDR2 LQKENI. The CDR3 runs 16 residues. The CDR3 is CASSPPGLAVAYEQYF. CDR3 bases: TGTGCCAGCTCACCACCGGGGCTAGCGGTCGCCTACGAGCAGTACTTC.

The chain joins TRBV27 to TRBJ2-7; no definite D call. V was clipped by 5 bases and J by 1 base, with 9 bases between them. This CDR3 is 13 amino acids long. Germline V CDR1 and CDR2: MNHEY, SMNVEV (reference sequence). The CDR3 is CASSRRNSYEQYF. CDR3 DNA: TGTGCCAGCAGTAGGAGAAATTCCTACGAGCAGTACTTC.

This chain uses TRBV15 with TRBJ1-1; the D gene is possibly TRBD1 (5 bases). The CDR3 extends over 13 amino acids. Germline V gene sequence: CDR1 LNHNV, CDR2 YYDKDF (reference sequence). V shed 8 bases and J shed 5 bases, with 15 bases lying between them. The CDR3 bases are TGTGCCACCGGAAGGGGCGAAGGGACTGAAGCTTTCTTT. Amino acid sequence: CATGRGEGTEAFF.

The chain joins TRBV30 to TRBJ1-2; D not certain. The ends were cut back, 5 bases at V and 3 bases at J, with 13 bases in the middle. The germline V gene has CDR1 GTSNPN and CDR2 SVGIG (reference sequence). The CDR3 consists of 13 residues. CDR3 in DNA: TGTGCCTGGGCCTACGGGAAGGACTATGGCTACACCTTC. This gives the protein CAWAYGKDYGYTF.

The sample holds a few counts of this clone. The chain is built from TRBV25-1 and TRBJ2-7; D is possibly TRBD1 (5 bases). The germline CDR1 and CDR2 sequences are MGHDK and SYGVNS. Trimming stripped 3 bases from V and 5 bases from J, with 11 bases between. The CDR3 length is 13 residues. DNA of the CDR3: TGTGCCAGCAGTGACTCCAGGGCCCACGAGCAGTACTTC. It specifies CASSDSRAHEQYF.

This CDR3 is CASSGRESSYNEQFF. In nucleotides, the CDR3 is TGCGCCAGCAGCGGAAGGGAGAGCTCCTACAATGAGCAGTTCTTC. The chain combines TRBV5-1 with TRBJ2-1; D is possibly TRBD2 (5 bases). The V and J ends lost 4 bases and 0 bases respectively, with 11 bases between them. Germline V lookup: CDR1 SGHRS, CDR2 YFSETQ. The length of the CDR3 is 15 residues.

The genes are TRBV30 and TRBJ2-2; D not certain. This CDR3 spans 15 amino acids. V lost 3 bases, J lost 0 bases, and 11 bases lay in between. Germline V gene sequence: CDR1 GTSNPN, CDR2 SVGIG (reference sequence). CDR3: CAWSPSRTNTGELFF. In DNA, the CDR3 is TGTGCCTGGAGCCCATCCAGGACGAACACCGGGGAGCTGTTTTTT.

This clone was seen a single time. The chain joins TRBV27 to TRBJ1-5; 7 bases fit TRBD1. This CDR3 spans 14 amino acids. Germline CDR1 is MNHEY and CDR2 is SMNVEV (reference sequence). The J segment lost 1 base and the V segment lost 7 bases, leaving 4 bases of the junction unmatched. The CDR3 region has the DNA TGTGCCAGCAAGGCACAGGGGAGCAATCAGCCCCAGCATTTT. Translating gives CASKAQGSNQPQHF.

The gene calls are TRBV6-1 and TRBJ2-4; D is possibly TRBD1 (6 bases). Germline assignment: CDR1 MNHNS and CDR2 SASEGT. V was pared by 3 bases and J by 0 bases, with 12 bases between. This CDR3 region has 16 residues. Here the CDR3 reads CASSDPGAEAKNIQYF. In DNA form, the CDR3 reads TGTGCCAGCAGTGATCCAGGGGCCGAAGCCAAAAACATTCAGTACTTC.

The gene calls are TRBV11-2 and TRBJ1-1; TRBD1 agrees at 9 bases. This CDR3 comprises 16 residues. Germline CDR1 and CDR2: SGHAT and FQNNGV. V was clipped by 5 bases and J by 3 bases; unmatched bases: 10. The CDR3 is CASSPIGTGQHTEAFF. The CDR3 DNA sequence: TGTGCCAGCAGCCCCATTGGGACAGGGCAGCACACTGAAGCTTTCTTT.

A remark on this clone: This sample also contains other DNA sequences that code for the same CDR3. This chain joins TRBV5-6 and TRBJ1-2; no firm D call. From germline, CDR1 is SGHDT and CDR2 YYEEEE. The germline V and J ends were trimmed by 0 bases and 2 bases, with 5 bases remaining between them. This CDR3 contains 13 residues. CDR3: CASSLGQNYGYTF. Here the CDR3 DNA reads TGTGCCAGCAGCTTGGGGCAGAACTATGGCTACACCTTC.

This chain connects TRBV5-1 to TRBJ2-7, with D possibly being TRBD2 (6 bases). The CDR3 has 14 residues. Germline CDR1 and CDR2: SGHRS and YFSETQ. The V and J ends lost 4 bases and 8 bases respectively, with 19 bases between them. CDR3 residues: CASSAGWEERKQYF. The CDR3 nucleotides read TGCGCCAGCAGCGCTGGGTGGGAGGAGCGGAAGCAGTACTTC.

This chain uses TRBV24-1 with TRBJ2-1, with TRBD2 matching over 10 bases. Germline V CDR1 and CDR2: KGHDR, SFDVKD. V gave up 4 bases and J gave up 5 bases; unmatched junction bases: 4. This CDR3 has 15 residues. In DNA, the CDR3 is TGTGCCACCAGTGACAGCGGGAGGGCCAACAATGAGCAGTTCTTC. Translation: CATSDSGRANNEQFF.

A remark on this clone: The junction departs from germline at one end; a sequencing error may be responsible. The rearrangement joins TRBV5-1 to TRBJ1-1; D is uncertain. The CDR3 contains 13 residues. Germline V CDR1 and CDR2: SGHRS, YFSETQ. In nucleotides, the CDR3 is TGCGCCAGCAGCTTTAGTGTGAAGACTGAAGCTTTCTTT. Encoded protein: CASSFSVKTEAFF.

V and J are TRBV12-5 and TRBJ1-4; 7 nucleotides line up with TRBD1. Germline values: CDR1 LGHNT, CDR2 FRNRAP. The CDR3 has 14 amino acids. Trimming removed 2 bases from V and 6 bases from J; junction bases left unmatched: 3. Written as DNA, the CDR3 is TGTGCTAGTGGTTTGTGGCAGGGGGATGAAAAACTGTTTTTT. Its translation is CASGLWQGDEKLFF.

The chain has TRBV2 and TRBJ2-1; 9 bases align to TRBD2. V trimming: 9 bases; J trimming: 4 bases; junction bases outside the gene matches: 7. The CDR3 extends over 14 amino acids. Germline-derived CDR1 and CDR2 are SNHLY and FYNNEI. CDR3 loop: CASHSGRGYNEQFF. The DNA for the CDR3 is TGTGCCAGTCATAGCGGGAGAGGTTACAATGAGCAGTTCTTC. The full variable domain, its missing parts supplied by reference TRBV2 and TRBJ2-1, is EPEVTQTPSHQVTQMGQEVILRCVPISNHLYFYWYRQILGQKVEFLVSFYNNEISEKSEIFDDQFSVERPDGSNFTLKIRSTKLEDSAMYFCASHSGRGYNEQFFGPGTRLTVL.

This chain connects TRBV5-1 to TRBJ1-1; D is undetermined. Germline CDR1 SGHRS, CDR2 YFSETQ. This CDR3 contains 16 residues. The V and J ends lost 1 base and 3 bases respectively, with 16 bases between them. The CDR3 DNA reads TGCGCCAGCAGCTTGCGATTCGGGGTGGGAGACACTGAAGCTTTCTTT. This sequence encodes CASSLRFGVGDTEAFF.

This clone was seen only a few times. The chain combines TRBV6-1 with TRBJ1-4, with 7 bases lining up with TRBD1. CDR1 MNHNS and CDR2 SASEGT come from the germline V gene. V dropped 6 bases and J dropped 7; count of bases not matched to a gene: 2. This CDR3 has 12 residues. CDR3 in amino acids: CASRTGSEKLFF. CDR3 DNA: TGTGCCAGCAGGACAGGGAGTGAAAAACTGTTTTTT.

This clone was found once. The rearrangement uses TRBV29-1 and TRBJ2-7, with D maybe TRBD1 (5 bases). Looked up from germline, CDR1 is SQVTM and CDR2 is ANQGSEA. The length of the CDR3 is 13 residues. V was trimmed by 2 bases and J by 3 bases, leaving 11 bases between them. CDR3: CSVEIQGSYEQYF. The CDR3 DNA reads as TGCAGCGTTGAAATTCAGGGAAGCTACGAGCAGTACTTC.

The chain employs TRBV4-1 and TRBJ2-5; 9 positions match TRBD1. J was trimmed by 5 bases and V by 6 bases; bases with no gene match: 7. CDR1 is MGHRA, CDR2 YSYEKL, per germline. The CDR3 loop spans 14 amino acids. The CDR3, as DNA: TGCGCCAGCAGACCTGACAGGGGGTTTGAGACCCAGTACTTC. Translated: CASRPDRGFETQYF.